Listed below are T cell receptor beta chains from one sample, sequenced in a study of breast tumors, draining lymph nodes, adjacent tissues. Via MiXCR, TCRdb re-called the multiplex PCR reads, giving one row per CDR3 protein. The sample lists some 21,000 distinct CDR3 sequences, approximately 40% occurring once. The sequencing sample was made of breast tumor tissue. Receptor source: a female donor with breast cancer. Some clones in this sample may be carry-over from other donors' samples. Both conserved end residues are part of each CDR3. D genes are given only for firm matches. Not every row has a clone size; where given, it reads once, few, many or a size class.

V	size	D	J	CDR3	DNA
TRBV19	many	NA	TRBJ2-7	CASSIDPGARQQYF	TGTGCCAGTAGTATCGACCCCGGGGCCCGCCAGCAGTACTTC
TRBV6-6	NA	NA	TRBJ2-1	CASSPPPGAGRDEQFF	TGTGCCAGCAGCCCACCCCCGGGGGCAGGGCGAGATGAGCAGTTCTTC
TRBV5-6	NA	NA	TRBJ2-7	CASSLLGQAVPTRQYF	TGTGCCAGCAGCTTGCTGGGGCAGGCCGTACCTACACGGCAGTACTTC
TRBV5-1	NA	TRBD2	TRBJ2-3	CASSSGLAGGVDTQYF	TGCGCCAGCAGCTCGGGACTAGCGGGAGGTGTAGATACGCAGTATTTT
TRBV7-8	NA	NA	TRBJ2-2	CASSLRVENTGELFF	TGTGCCAGCAGCTTAAGGGTGGAGAACACCGGGGAGCTGTTTTTT
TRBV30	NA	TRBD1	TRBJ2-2	CAWIDGTVSTGEPFF	TGTGCCTGGATCGACGGGACAGTAAGCACCGGGGAGCCGTTTTTT
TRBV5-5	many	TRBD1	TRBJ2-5	CASSLLTPGTDYRETQYF	TGTGCCAGCAGCCTACTTACCCCCGGGACAGACTACCGGGAGACCCAGTACTTC
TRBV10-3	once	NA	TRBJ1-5	CAISPMGGASNQPQHF	TGTGCCATCAGCCCTATGGGAGGGGCGAGCAATCAGCCCCAGCATTTT
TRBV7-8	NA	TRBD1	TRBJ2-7	CASSRDRDSEQYF	TGTGCCAGCAGCCGAGACCGGGACAGCGAGCAGTACTTC
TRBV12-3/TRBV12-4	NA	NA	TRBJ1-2	CASSLAVRDYGYTF	TGTGCCAGCAGTTTGGCAGTGAGGGACTATGGCTACACCTTC